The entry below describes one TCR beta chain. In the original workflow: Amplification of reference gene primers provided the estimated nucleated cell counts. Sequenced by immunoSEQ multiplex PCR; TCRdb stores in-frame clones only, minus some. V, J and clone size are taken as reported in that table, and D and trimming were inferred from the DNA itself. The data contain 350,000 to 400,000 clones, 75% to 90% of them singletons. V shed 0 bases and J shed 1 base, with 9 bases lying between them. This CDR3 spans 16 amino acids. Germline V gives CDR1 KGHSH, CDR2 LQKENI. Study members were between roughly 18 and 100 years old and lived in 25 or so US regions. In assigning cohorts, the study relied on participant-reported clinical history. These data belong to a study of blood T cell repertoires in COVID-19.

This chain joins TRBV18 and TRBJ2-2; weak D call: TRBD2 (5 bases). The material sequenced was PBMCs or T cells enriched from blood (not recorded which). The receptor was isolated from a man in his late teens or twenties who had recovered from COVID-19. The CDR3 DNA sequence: TGTGCCAGCTCACCACCGATGGCGGGGAACACCGGGGAGCTGTTTTTT. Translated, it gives CASSPPMAGNTGELFF.